Listed below are T cell receptor beta chains from one sample, sequenced in a study of tumor-infiltrating lymphocytes in primary liver carcinoma. TCRdb re-called the multiplex PCR reads through MiXCR, storing one row per CDR3 protein. The profile shows around 190,000 distinct CDR3 sequences, around 85% of them singletons. What was sequenced was tumor tissue from primary liver carcinoma. The source is a man in his forties or fifties with primary liver carcinoma and hepatitis B virus infection. The CDR3 runs from the conserved cysteine through the conserved F or W. A D gene is named only where the DNA matches it firmly. Clone size appears in some rows only: once, few, many, or a class for an expanded clone.

TRBJ2-3 TRBV11-2 NA NA TGCGCCAGAAGCAGAAGAAGTATAGGGAACACAGATACGCTGTATTTT CARSRRSIGNTDTLYF
TRBJ1-2 TRBV29-1 NA NA TGCAGCACCTCGGGGCTTTCCAACTATGGTTACACCTTT CSTSGLSNYGYTF
TRBJ2-1 TRBV7-8 TRBD1 NA TGTGCCAGCAGCAGGGACAGGGGTCACGAGCACTTCTTC CASSRDRGHEHFF
TRBJ2-7 TRBV2 TRBD1 many TGTGCCAGCGGGAGGGACAGGGGAGACTACGAGCAGTACTTC CASGRDRGDYEQYF
TRBJ1-4 TRBV7-9 NA NA TGTGCCAGCAGCTGGGCTTCAGGCAGGTCCGGTGGAAAACTGTTTTTT CASSWASGRSGGKLFF
TRBJ2-3 TRBV11-2 TRBD1 NA TGTATCAGCAGCAGAAGAAGTACAGGGGACACAGATACGCAGTATTTT CISSRRSTGDTDTQYF
TRBJ2-7 TRBV11-1 TRBD1 NA TGTACCAGCAGCTCTGGTCCGGGACAGAGTTCCAACGAGCAGTACTTC CTSSSGPGQSSNEQYF
TRBJ2-1 TRBV6-1 NA NA TGTGTCAGCAGTGAAGAGAGGCGCATTGAACAGTTCTTC CVSSEERRIEQFF
TRBJ2-7 TRBV14 NA NA TGTGCCAGCAGCCATTTAGGACAGAATACCTACGTGCAGTATTTC CASSHLGQNTYVQYF
TRBJ1-6 TRBV12-3/TRBV12-4 NA many TGTGCCAGCAGTGCAGACAGACAATATTCACCCCTCCACTTT CASSADRQYSPLHF
TRBJ2-7 TRBV10-2 NA NA TGCACCAGCATAGACAACTGGGGTCGACCCGATCAGTACTTC CTSIDNWGRPDQYF
TRBJ1-5 TRBV6-2/TRBV6-3 NA NA TGTGCGAGCTGCCTTACCGATCAGCCCCAGCATTTT CASCLTDQPQHF
TRBJ2-7 TRBV11-3 TRBD1 NA TGTACCAGCTGCGTGGGACAGTCCTACGACCAGTACTTC CTSCVGQSYDQYF
TRBJ1-6 TRBV4-3 TRBD1 NA TGTGCCAACAGTTCCTGGGACAGGGGAAGGAATTCACCCCTCCACTTT CANSSWDRGRNSPLHF
TRBJ2-3 TRBV4-2 TRBD2 NA TGCGCCAGCAGCCAAGATTTGGGGACTAGGGGCGGTAAGCAGTATTTT CASSQDLGTRGGKQYF
TRBJ2-5 TRBV11-3 TRBD2 once TGTCCCACCAGCACAGGGACTAGTGGGAGCGGGGAGACCCAGTACTTC CPTSTGTSGSGETQYF
TRBJ2-2 TRBV10-3 TRBD1 many TGTGCCATCAGTGAGCAGGGGACAGGGGGCCGATGGACCGGGGAGCTGTTTTTT CAISEQGTGGRWTGELFF
TRBJ2-2 TRBV14 NA NA TGTGCCTGCAGCACAAACCAGGGGGCCGGGGGGCTGTTATTT CACSTNQGAGGLLF
TRBJ2-1 TRBV4-2 TRBD2 once TGTGCCATCAGCGCAGCGCGGGACTATGGGCAGTTCTTC CAISAARDYGQFF
TRBJ2-5 TRBV4-2 TRBD1 NA TGTGCCTGCAGCCAAGATAGAACAGGGGGCTACGCGACCCAGTACTTC CACSQDRTGGYATQYF
TRBJ2-3 TRBV4-1 NA NA TGCGTCAGCAGCCACCAGTCAGATACACAGTATTTT CVSSHQSDTQYF
TRBJ2-7 TRBV7-9 NA NA TGTGCCAGCAGCTTATCAGGGGAAACCCTCGGCGAGCATTACTTC CASSLSGETLGEHYF
TRBJ2-5 TRBV10-3 TRBD2 NA TGTGCCACCGTGCCAGGACTAGCGATAGAGTCCCAGTACTTC CATVPGLAIESQYF
TRBJ2-2 TRBV11-2 NA NA TGTGCCAGCAGCACAGACTCGGACGCCAGGGAGCTGTATTTT CASSTDSDARELYF
TRBJ1-1 TRBV29-1 TRBD1 NA TGCAGCGCTTCGGGACAGCTGGTGGCTGAAGCTCTCTTT CSASGQLVAEALF
TRBJ1-5 TRBV11-2 NA NA TGTGCCAGCAGCTTAGTATGGGGCGGCAATCAGCCCCAGCATTTT CASSLVWGGNQPQHF